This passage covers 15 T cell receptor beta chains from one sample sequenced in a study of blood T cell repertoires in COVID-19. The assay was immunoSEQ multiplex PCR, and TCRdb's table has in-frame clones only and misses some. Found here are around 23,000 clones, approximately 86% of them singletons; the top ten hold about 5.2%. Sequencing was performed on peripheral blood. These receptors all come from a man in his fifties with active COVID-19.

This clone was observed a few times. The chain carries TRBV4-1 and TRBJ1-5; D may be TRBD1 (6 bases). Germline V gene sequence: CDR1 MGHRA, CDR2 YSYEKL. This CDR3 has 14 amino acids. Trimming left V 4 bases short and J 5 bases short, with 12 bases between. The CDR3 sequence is CASSRQVGDQPQHF. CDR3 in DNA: TGCGCCAGCAGCCGACAGGTTGGGGATCAGCCCCAGCATTTT.

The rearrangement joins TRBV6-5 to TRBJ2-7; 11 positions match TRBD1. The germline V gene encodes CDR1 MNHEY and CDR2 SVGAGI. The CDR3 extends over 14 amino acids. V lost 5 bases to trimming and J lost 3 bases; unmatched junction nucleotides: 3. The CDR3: CASSPGQGGYEQYF. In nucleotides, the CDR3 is TGTGCCAGCAGTCCGGGACAGGGGGGCTACGAGCAGTACTTC.

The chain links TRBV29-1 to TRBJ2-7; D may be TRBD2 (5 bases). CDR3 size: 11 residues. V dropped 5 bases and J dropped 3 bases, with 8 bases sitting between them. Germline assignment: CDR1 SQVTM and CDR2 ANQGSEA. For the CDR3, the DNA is TGCAGCGTTCACCGGGGCTACGAGCAGTACTTC. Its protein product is CSVHRGYEQYF.

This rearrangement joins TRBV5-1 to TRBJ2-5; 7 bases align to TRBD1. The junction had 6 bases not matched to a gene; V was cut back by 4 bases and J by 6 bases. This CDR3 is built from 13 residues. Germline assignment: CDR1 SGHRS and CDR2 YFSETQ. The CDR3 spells CASSPTGAQTQYF. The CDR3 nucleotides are TGCGCCAGCAGCCCAACAGGGGCACAGACCCAGTACTTC.

The CDR3 DNA reads TGTGCCAGCAGTGCGCTTCGAGTCGATTACGAGCAGTACTTC. This gives the protein CASSALRVDYEQYF. The V and J genes are TRBV6-2 or TRBV6-3 and TRBJ2-7; D is unresolved. CDR1 MNHEY and CDR2 SVGEGT come from the germline V gene. The CDR3 has 14 residues. V shed 5 bases and J shed 4 bases, with 15 bases lying between them.

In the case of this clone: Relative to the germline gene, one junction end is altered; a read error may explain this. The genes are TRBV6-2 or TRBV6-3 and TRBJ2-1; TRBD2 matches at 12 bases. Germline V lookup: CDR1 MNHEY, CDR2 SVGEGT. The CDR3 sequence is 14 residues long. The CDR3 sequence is CAGSWTSGNNEQFF. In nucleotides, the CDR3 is TGTGCCGGCAGCTGGACTAGCGGGAACAATGAGCAGTTCTTC.

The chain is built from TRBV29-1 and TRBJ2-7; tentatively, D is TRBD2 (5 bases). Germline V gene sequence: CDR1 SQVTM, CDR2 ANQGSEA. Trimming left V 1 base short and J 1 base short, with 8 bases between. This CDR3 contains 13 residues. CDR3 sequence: CSVEGGLSYEQYF. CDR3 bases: TGCAGCGTTGAAGGAGGGTTATCCTACGAGCAGTACTTC.

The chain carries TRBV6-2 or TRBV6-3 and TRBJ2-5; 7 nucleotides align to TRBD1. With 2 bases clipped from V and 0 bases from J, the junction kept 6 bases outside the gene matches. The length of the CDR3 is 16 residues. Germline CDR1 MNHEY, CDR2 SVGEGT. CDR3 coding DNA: TGTGCCAGCAGTTACGGGGGACAGAGGTACCAAGAGACCCAGTACTTC. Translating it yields CASSYGGQRYQETQYF.

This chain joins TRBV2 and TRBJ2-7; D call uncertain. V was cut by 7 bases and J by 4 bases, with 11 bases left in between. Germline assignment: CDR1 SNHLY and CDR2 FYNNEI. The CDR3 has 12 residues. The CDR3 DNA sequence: TGTGCCAGCACCGTAAAGAGTTACGAGCAGTACTTC. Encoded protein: CASTVKSYEQYF.

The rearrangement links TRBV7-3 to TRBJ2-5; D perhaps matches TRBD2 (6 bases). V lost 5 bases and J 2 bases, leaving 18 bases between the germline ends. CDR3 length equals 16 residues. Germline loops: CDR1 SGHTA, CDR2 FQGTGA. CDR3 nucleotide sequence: TGTGCCAGCAGCCACCTCGGGGGTGCTCAGCAAGAGACCCAGTACTTC. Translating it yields CASSHLGGAQQETQYF.

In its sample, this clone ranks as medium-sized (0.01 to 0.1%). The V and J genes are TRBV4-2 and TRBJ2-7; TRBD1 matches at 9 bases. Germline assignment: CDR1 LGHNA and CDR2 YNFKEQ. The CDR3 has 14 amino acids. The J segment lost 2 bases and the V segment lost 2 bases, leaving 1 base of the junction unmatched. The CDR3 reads CASSQRQGAYEQYF. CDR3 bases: TGTGCCAGCAGCCAACGACAGGGGGCCTACGAGCAGTACTTC.

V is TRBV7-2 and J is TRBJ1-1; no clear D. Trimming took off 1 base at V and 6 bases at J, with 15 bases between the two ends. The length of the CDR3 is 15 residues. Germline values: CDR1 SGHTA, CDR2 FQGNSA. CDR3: CASSLGARGSAEAFF. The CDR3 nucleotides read TGTGCCAGCAGCTTAGGGGCAAGAGGGAGCGCTGAAGCTTTCTTT.

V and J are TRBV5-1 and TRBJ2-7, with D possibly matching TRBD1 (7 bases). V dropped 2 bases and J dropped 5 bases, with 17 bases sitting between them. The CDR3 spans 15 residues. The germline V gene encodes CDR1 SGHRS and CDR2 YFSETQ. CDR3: CASSLTGEVGNEQYF. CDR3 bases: TGCGCCAGCAGCTTAACAGGGGAGGTGGGTAACGAGCAGTACTTC.

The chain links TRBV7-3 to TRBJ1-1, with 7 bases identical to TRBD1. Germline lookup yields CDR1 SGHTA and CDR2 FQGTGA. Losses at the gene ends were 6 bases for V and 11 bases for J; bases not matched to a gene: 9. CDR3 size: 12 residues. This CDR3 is CASSPGQFTAFF. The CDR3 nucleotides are TGTGCCAGCAGTCCGGGACAGTTCACCGCTTTCTTT.

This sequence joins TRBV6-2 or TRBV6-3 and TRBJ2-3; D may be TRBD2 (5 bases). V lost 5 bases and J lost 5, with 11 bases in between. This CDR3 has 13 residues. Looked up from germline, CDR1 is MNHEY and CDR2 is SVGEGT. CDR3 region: CASSRGEVDTQYF. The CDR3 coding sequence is TGTGCCAGCAGTCGGGGAGAAGTAGATACGCAGTATTTT.